This TCR beta chain was sequenced for a study of T-cell memory formation after mild COVID-19 (dated by TCRdb to the early 2020s). Some background on the complete study: TCR sequence clusters from the two donors were largely donor specific. T-cell clones expanding and contracting after mild COVID-19 in a couple of donors were tracked by longitudinal TCRalpha and TCRbeta repertoire sequencing. The cohort comprised two young, previously healthy adult volunteers, one female and one male. Findings and caveats that apply to the study as a whole: SARS-CoV-2 specificity of the second-wave clones peaking on day 37 was not confirmed. Clones contracting from day 15 to 85 had balanced CD4/CD8 phenotypes, while a second wave expanding from day 15 to 37 was biased towards CD4+. The study covered only a couple of mild cases, and larger cohorts including severe cases with pre-infection samples were considered necessary. Some responding clones were detected in pre-infection memory, which suggested that pre-existing cross-reactive memory T cells had joined the SARS-CoV-2 response. Contracting CD4+ clones were located mainly in the CM and EM memory subsets, whereas CD8+ clones were found to be enriched in EMRA.

The sample was run on an Illumina NovaSeq 6000. TCRalpha and TCRbeta cDNA libraries were constructed by 5'RACE with constant-segment primers, with sample barcodes and unique molecular identifiers being introduced. RNA was extracted from every sample with Trizol reagent. Amplification of the libraries took two PCR steps, and the second step added a second sample barcode plus Illumina TruSeq adapters. Sequencing of libraries was performed on an Illumina NovaSeq with 2 x 150 bp paired-end reads. As for the authors' bioinformatics: With migec v1.2.7, reads were demultiplexed and then collapsed into UMI-guided consensus sequences. Using mixcr v2.1.11, the UMI consensuses were aligned to TRA and TRB V and J templates and assembled into clonotypes. A clonotype was counted as expanded or contracted only if both edgeR and NoisET called the change significant, with noise models trained on biological replicates. For edgeR calls, the cutoffs were a false discovery rate-adjusted p below 0.01 and a log2 fold-change threshold of 1. As an exploratory analysis of dynamics, max-normalized trajectories of the 1000 most abundant clonotypes were examined by PCA with hierarchical clustering. Each responding clone was given a CD4 or CD8 phenotype based on the CD4+ and CD8+ repertoires, which had been sequenced separately. The public reads were quality trimmed at Q25 with fastp and then assembled into clones with MiXCR by TCRdb, keeping productive beta chains. CDR3 protein duplicates are merged, each entry listing the most common genes and DNA. These V and J calls are TCRdb output, not the study's own analysis. This sample is represented by roughly 190,000 distinct CDR3 sequences; around 16% of them were singletons. The ten biggest clones cover roughly 2.4% of the sample.

This clonotype has only a few counts. Its cognate antigen has yet to be identified. Base qualities are missing; no much larger clone stands one base away. Ficoll-Paque density gradient centrifugation was used to isolate PBMCs. The germline V gene encodes CDR1 MNHEY and CDR2 SVGAGI. V is pruned by 2 bases and J by 2 bases, leaving 3 bases of the junction without a gene match. The CDR3 has 15 amino acids, counting the end cysteine and phenylalanine. Only the CDR3 region is kept as DNA, spanning 45 bases read in frame from base 1. Sequencing was carried out using PBMCs or a T cell subset sorted from them (not recorded which). The sequence derives from an adult woman who had mild COVID-19 (a few samples of this study predate the infection). The sample titles of this study are shuffled in the database, so cell type and time point are left out; the donor was told from shared clones. Recombination connected TRBV6-5 to TRBJ1-5; TRBD1 lines up with 7 middle nucleotides. The CDR3 here reads CASSYRQGGNQPQHF. The DNA sequence is given as TGTGCCAGCAGTTACCGACAGGGAGGCAATCAGCCCCAGCATTTT.